Following are 17 T cell receptor beta chains from one sample sequenced in a study of OX40 agonist ivuxolimab in advanced cancers. Library construction relied on the immunoSEQ multiplex PCR assay. TCRdb carries this immuneACCESS record with in-frame sequences only. Its versions omit some clonotypes, under half of them owing to an unresolved V gene in the studies checked, with the rest unexplained. This sample has under 85,000 clones in its table, and 80% to 90% of those were observed once. The ten largest clones add up to approximately 2% of the sample. The source material was CD4+ or CD8+ T cells sorted from blood, sampled in a trial of the OX40 agonist ivuxolimab. Receptors originate from an adult with an advanced solid tumor such as melanoma, head and neck, liver or kidney cancer.

This chain connects TRBV28 to TRBJ1-1, with TRBD1 matching 7 bases. The trim removed 6 bases at V and 1 base at J, leaving 5 bases unmatched. The length of the CDR3 is 14 residues. Germline CDR1 reads MDHEN; CDR2 reads SYDVKM. CDR3 protein: CASRGNRGNTEAFF. For the CDR3, the DNA is TGTGCCAGCAGAGGAAACAGGGGGAACACTGAAGCTTTCTTT.

The chain links TRBV28 to TRBJ2-1; 13 bases fit TRBD2. Germline CDR1 and CDR2: MDHEN and SYDVKM. Trimming took 6 bases from V and 7 from J; bases not matched to a gene: 6. CDR3 length: 15 residues. The CDR3 here is CASRIMGLAGNEQFF. CDR3 DNA: TGTGCCAGCAGAATAATGGGACTAGCGGGAAATGAGCAGTTCTTC.

The gene calls are TRBV4-1 and TRBJ1-5; 8 bases are shared with TRBD1. This CDR3 region has 15 residues. J was trimmed by 6 bases and V by 5 bases; bases with no gene match: 9. Germline V gene data show CDR1 as MGHRA and CDR2 as YSYEKL. This CDR3 reads CASSIRTGLGQPQHF. The CDR3 bases are TGCGCCAGCAGCATCCGGACAGGGTTGGGTCAGCCCCAGCATTTT.

This clone came up a few times. The chain joins TRBV4-2 to TRBJ1-4, with D maybe TRBD1 (5 bases). With 0 bases removed from V and 1 base from J, the gap between germline ends came to 12 bases. CDR1 LGHNA and CDR2 YNFKEQ come from the germline V gene. The CDR3 is 17 residues long. Here the CDR3 DNA reads TGTGCCAGCAGCCAAGACTACCAGGGTGGAACTAATGAAAAACTGTTTTTT. Amino acid sequence: CASSQDYQGGTNEKLFF.

This clone has a handful of counts. The rearrangement joins TRBV4-2 to TRBJ2-7; D could derive from TRBD1 or TRBD2 (5 bases each). This CDR3 has 13 amino acids. V was cut by 8 bases and J by 5 bases, with 16 bases left in between. CDR1 and CDR2 from the germline V gene are LGHNA and YNFKEQ. CDR3 in DNA: TGTGCCAGCGGCCGGGTAGAGGGGAACGAGCAGTACTTC. Its protein is CASGRVEGNEQYF.

The chain recombines TRBV5-4 with TRBJ2-5; D gene ambiguous. The CDR3 sequence is 15 residues long. Germline lookup yields CDR1 SGHNT and CDR2 YYREEE (reference sequence). V was trimmed by 0 bases and J by 5 bases, leaving 14 bases between them. CDR3 amino acids: CASSLATQIGETQYF. CDR3 coding DNA: TGTGCCAGCAGCTTGGCTACCCAAATAGGGGAGACCCAGTACTTC.

The chain combines TRBV2 with TRBJ2-5; D is unclear. The V and J ends lost 4 bases and 5 bases respectively, with 11 bases between them. Germline values: CDR1 SNHLY, CDR2 FYNNEI. The CDR3 consists of 13 residues. Here the CDR3 DNA reads TGTGCCAGCAGTGTGGGCATGGAGGAGACCCAGTACTTC. Amino acids: CASSVGMEETQYF. Supplemented by reference TRBV2 and TRBJ2-5, the full variable domain reads EPEVTQTPSHQVTQMGQEVILRCVPISNHLYFYWYRQILGQKVEFLVSFYNNEISEKSEIFDDQFSVERPDGSNFTLKIRSTKLEDSAMYFCASSVGMEETQYFGPGTRLLVL.

The chain is built from TRBV10-3 and TRBJ2-1, with 9 bases fitting TRBD2. CDR3 length equals 15 residues. The V segment lost 6 bases and the J segment 5 bases; nucleotides outside the gene matches: 8. CDR1 and CDR2 (germline): ENHRY, SYGVKD. CDR3 in DNA: TGTGCCATCAGGGCAAGCGGGGGGCCTCACAATGAGCAGTTCTTC. It is translated as CAIRASGGPHNEQFF.

The V gene is TRBV5-1, the J gene TRBJ2-2; 7 bases agree with TRBD1. V shed 0 bases, J shed 7 bases, and the junction held 9 bases outside the gene matches. This CDR3 region has 16 residues. Germline CDR1 and CDR2: SGHRS and YFSETQ. CDR3 amino acids: CASSLALDRAGGELFF. The CDR3 nucleotides read TGCGCCAGCAGCTTGGCCCTTGACAGGGCGGGCGGGGAGCTGTTTTTT.

The chain carries TRBV6-5 and TRBJ1-5, with TRBD1 as a possible D gene (6 bases). The CDR3 spans 11 residues. Trimming shortened V by 6 bases and J by 9 bases, and 9 bases separated the two germline ends. Germline lookup yields CDR1 MNHEY and CDR2 SVGAGI. CDR3 sequence (DNA): TGTGCCAGCAGGGGGGGCCCGCCCCAGCATTTT. This encodes CASRGGPPQHF.

This chain connects TRBV5-5 to TRBJ2-7; TRBD1 matches at 7 bases. The CDR3 contains 13 residues. Germline trimming cut 3 bases from V and 4 bases from J; bases unmatched to any gene: 4. Germline V gene sequence: CDR1 SGHKS, CDR2 YYEKEE (reference sequence). CDR3 DNA: TGTGCCAGCAGCTGGCGACAGGGATACGAGCAGTACTTC. It specifies CASSWRQGYEQYF. Together with reference TRBV5-5 and TRBJ2-7, the CDR3 gives the full variable domain: DAGVTQSPTHLIKTRGQQVTLRCSPISGHKSVSWYQQVLGQGPQFIFQYYEKEERGRGNFPDRFSARQFPNYSSELNVNALLLGDSALYLCASSWRQGYEQYFGPGTRLTVT.

The rearrangement joins TRBV5-1 to TRBJ2-7, with TRBD1 matching over 7 bases. The CDR3 runs to 15 residues. The ends lost 0 bases at V and 3 bases at J; junction bases unmatched: 6. Germline CDR1 reads SGHRS; CDR2 reads YFSETQ. The CDR3 coding sequence is TGCGCCAGCAGCTTGGACGGGACAGTATTCTACGAGCAGTACTTC. It codes for CASSLDGTVFYEQYF.

This chain uses TRBV27 with TRBJ2-7; D possibly corresponds to TRBD2 (6 bases). The CDR3 runs to 14 residues. The germline V gene has CDR1 MNHEY and CDR2 SMNVEV (reference sequence). V was cut by 0 bases and J by 2 bases, with 8 bases left in between. The CDR3 reads CASSLSWGAYEQYF. CDR3 nucleotides: TGTGCCAGCAGTTTATCGTGGGGGGCCTACGAGCAGTACTTC.

The gene calls are TRBV6-1 and TRBJ1-3; TRBD1 might be the D (6 bases). Trimming took off 7 bases at V and 4 bases at J, with 17 bases between the two ends. This CDR3 has 15 residues. CDR1 and CDR2 (germline): MNHNS, SASEGT. CDR3 coding DNA: TGTGCCAGCACCCTACCCGGGGGCTTCGGAAACACCATATATTTT. This codes for CASTLPGGFGNTIYF.

CDR3 coding DNA: TGTGCCAGCAGCTTAGAAAGGATTTGGCAGTTCTTC. Translating it yields CASSLERIWQFF. The chain links TRBV7-2 to TRBJ2-1; no firm D call. Trimming took 1 base from V and 12 from J, leaving 10 bases between them. The CDR3 is made up of 12 amino acids. The V gene's germline CDR1 is SGHTA and CDR2 FQGNSA.

The chain uses TRBV18 and TRBJ2-5; D not certain. The CDR3 extends over 14 amino acids. CDR1 is KGHSH and CDR2 is LQKENI in the germline V gene. V shed 1 base and J shed 2 bases, with 8 bases lying between them. The CDR3 DNA follows: TGTGCCAGCTCACCACAGGCCTTACAAGAGACCCAGTACTTC. It codes for CASSPQALQETQYF.

The J gene is TRBJ2-5, the V gene TRBV5-4; tentatively, D is TRBD1 (6 bases). Trimming pared 1 base from V and 2 bases from J, leaving 12 bases between. The CDR3 runs 15 residues. Germline-derived CDR1 and CDR2 are SGHNT and YYREEE (reference sequence). CDR3 in amino acids: CASSLNRVTQETQYF. The CDR3 coding sequence is TGTGCCAGCAGCTTGAACAGGGTTACGCAAGAGACCCAGTACTTC. Full variable domain (missing parts from reference TRBV5-4 and TRBJ2-5): ETGVTQSPTHLIKTRGQQVTLRCSSQSGHNTVSWYQQALGQGPQFIFQYYREEENGRGNFPPRFSGLQFPNYSSELNVNALELDDSALYLCASSLNRVTQETQYFGPGTRLLVL.